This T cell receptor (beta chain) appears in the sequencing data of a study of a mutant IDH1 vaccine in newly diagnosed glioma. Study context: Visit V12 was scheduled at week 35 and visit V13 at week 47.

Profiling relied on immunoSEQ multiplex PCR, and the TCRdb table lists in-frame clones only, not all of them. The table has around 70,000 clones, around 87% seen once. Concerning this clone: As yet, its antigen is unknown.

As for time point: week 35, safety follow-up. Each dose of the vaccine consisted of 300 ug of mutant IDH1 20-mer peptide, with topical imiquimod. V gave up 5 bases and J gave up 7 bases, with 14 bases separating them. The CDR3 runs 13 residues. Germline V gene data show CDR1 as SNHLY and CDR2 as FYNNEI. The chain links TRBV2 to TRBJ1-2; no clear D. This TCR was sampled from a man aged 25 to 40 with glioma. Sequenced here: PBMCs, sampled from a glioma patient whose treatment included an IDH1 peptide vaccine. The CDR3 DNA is TGTGCCAGCAGTTCCGACCCGTCTGGTGGCTACACCTTC. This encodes CASSSDPSGGYTF.